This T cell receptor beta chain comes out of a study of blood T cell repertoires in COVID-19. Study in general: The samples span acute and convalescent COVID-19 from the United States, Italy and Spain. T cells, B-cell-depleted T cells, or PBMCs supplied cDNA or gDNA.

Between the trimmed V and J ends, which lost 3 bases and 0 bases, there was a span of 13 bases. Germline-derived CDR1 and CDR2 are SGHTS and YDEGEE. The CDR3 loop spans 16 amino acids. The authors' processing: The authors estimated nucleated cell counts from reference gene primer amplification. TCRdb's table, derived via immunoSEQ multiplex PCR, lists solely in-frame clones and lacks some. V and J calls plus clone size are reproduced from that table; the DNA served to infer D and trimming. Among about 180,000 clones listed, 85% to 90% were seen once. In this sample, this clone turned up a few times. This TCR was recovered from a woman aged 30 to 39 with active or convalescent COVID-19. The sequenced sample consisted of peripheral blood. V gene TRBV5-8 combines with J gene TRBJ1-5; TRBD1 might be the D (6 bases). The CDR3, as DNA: TGTGCCAGCAGCTCGGGACAAGGAAATAGCAATCAGCCCCAGCATTTT. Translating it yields CASSSGQGNSNQPQHF.